The entry below gives a single T cell receptor beta chain sequence along with its context. The sample originates from a study of T cells of healthy individuals. Each CDR3 protein gets one entry after TCRdb re-called the 5' RACE reads with MiXCR. The data show around 40,000 distinct CDR3 sequences, 4.5% seen once. This CDR3 is 13 amino acids long. Germline V gene data show CDR1 as MNHNY and CDR2 as SVGAGI (reference sequence). Trimming shortened V by 2 bases and J by 3 bases, and 5 bases separated the two germline ends. The clonotype was recovered from a human donor in good health. The chain links TRBV6-6 to TRBJ1-3, with unresolved D. The CDR3 loop is CASSYAGGNTIYF. In nucleotides, the CDR3 is TGTGCCAGCAGTTACGCTGGTGGAAACACCATATATTTT.